A selection of T cell receptor beta chains follows, all from one sample in a study of T cells in Graves' hyperthyroidism and ophthalmopathy. TCRdb re-analysed the multiplex PCR reads in MiXCR, keeping a single row per CDR3 protein. This sample has some 600,000 distinct CDR3 sequences, with over 11% found just once. The material sequenced was blood. The receptors derive from a woman in her twenties or thirties with Graves' hyperthyroidism that later progressed to Graves' ophthalmopathy. CDR3s include the opening cysteine and the closing phenylalanine or tryptophan. D genes are given only for firm matches. Only some rows state a clone size, as once, few, many or a class for expanded clones.

CDR3nt: TGTGCCAGCTCACCAGAGGGGATCACAGATACGCAGTATTTT; CDR3aa: CASSPEGITDTQYF; d_gene: NA; v_gene: TRBV18; abundance: few; j_gene: TRBJ2-3
CDR3nt: TGTGCCAGCAGACGGGACAGGGTTCCTGAAGCTTTCTTT; CDR3aa: CASRRDRVPEAFF; d_gene: TRBD1; v_gene: TRBV28; abundance: NA; j_gene: TRBJ1-1
CDR3nt: TGTGCCAGCAGCCCTACAGGGAGGGCTCAGCCCCAGCATTTT; CDR3aa: CASSPTGRAQPQHF; d_gene: NA; v_gene: TRBV27; abundance: many; j_gene: TRBJ1-5
CDR3nt: TGTGCCAGCAGCTTGGGGCGGGTGGGGAACACTGAAGCTTTCTTT; CDR3aa: CASSLGRVGNTEAFF; d_gene: NA; v_gene: TRBV5-6; abundance: NA; j_gene: TRBJ1-1
CDR3nt: TGTGCCAGCAGTGGAGGATCTATTAGCACAGATACGCAGTATTTT; CDR3aa: CASSGGSISTDTQYF; d_gene: NA; v_gene: TRBV2; abundance: many; j_gene: TRBJ2-3
CDR3nt: TGTGCCAGCAGCGTTCAATTGGGACTAGCCAAACACTTC; CDR3aa: CASSVQLGLAKHF; d_gene: TRBD2; v_gene: TRBV11-2; abundance: few; j_gene: TRBJ2-5
CDR3nt: TGTGCCAGCAGCTTAGACTCAGGGGCAGCAAGTGAGCAGTTCTTC; CDR3aa: CASSLDSGAASEQFF; d_gene: NA; v_gene: TRBV7-3; abundance: many; j_gene: TRBJ2-1
CDR3nt: TGTGCCAGCAGCGAGACAGGGTGGGGCATTGCTTTCTTT; CDR3aa: CASSETGWGIAFF; d_gene: TRBD1; v_gene: TRBV6-1; abundance: NA; j_gene: TRBJ1-1
CDR3nt: TGTGCCAGCAGCTCCACCCAAGATACGCAGTATTTT; CDR3aa: CASSSTQDTQYF; d_gene: NA; v_gene: TRBV11-2; abundance: many; j_gene: TRBJ2-3
CDR3nt: TGTGCCAGCAGCGGGACTAGCTATGAGACCCAGTACTTC; CDR3aa: CASSGTSYETQYF; d_gene: TRBD2; v_gene: TRBV27; abundance: many; j_gene: TRBJ2-5
CDR3nt: TGTGCCATCAGCTACGAATGGGACAGGGGAAGAACCGGGGAGCTGTTTTTT; CDR3aa: CAISYEWDRGRTGELFF; d_gene: TRBD1; v_gene: TRBV10-3; abundance: many; j_gene: TRBJ2-2
CDR3nt: TGTGCCAGCAGCCCACCCCCCGGGTCCACTGAAGCTTTCTTT; CDR3aa: CASSPPPGSTEAFF; d_gene: NA; v_gene: TRBV7-2; abundance: many; j_gene: TRBJ1-1
CDR3nt: TGTGCCAGTAGTCCCCCCGGGACAGGGGGGCCCCAGCATTTT; CDR3aa: CASSPPGTGGPQHF; d_gene: TRBD1; v_gene: TRBV19; abundance: few; j_gene: TRBJ1-5
CDR3nt: TGCAGTGCTAGCTTCTGGGAGGGAGGGGGGAAGGGAGCTTTCTTT; CDR3aa: CSASFWEGGGKGAFF; d_gene: NA; v_gene: TRBV20-1; abundance: NA; j_gene: TRBJ1-1
CDR3nt: TGTGCCAGCTCACCGGTCGCGGACAGGGGTATCAATCAGCCCCAGCATTTT; CDR3aa: CASSPVADRGINQPQHF; d_gene: TRBD1; v_gene: TRBV18; abundance: NA; j_gene: TRBJ1-5
CDR3nt: TGCAGTGCTAGCGACGCCCTGAACACTGAAGCTTTCTTT; CDR3aa: CSASDALNTEAFF; d_gene: NA; v_gene: TRBV20-1; abundance: NA; j_gene: TRBJ1-1
CDR3nt: TGTGCCAGCAGTTTATTTCAGGAAAACACTGAAGCTTTCTTT; CDR3aa: CASSLFQENTEAFF; d_gene: NA; v_gene: TRBV28; abundance: many; j_gene: TRBJ1-1
CDR3nt: TGTGCCAGCGTGGGGGGCAGTAGAAACACCATATATTTT; CDR3aa: CASVGGSRNTIYF; d_gene: NA; v_gene: TRBV6-1; abundance: many; j_gene: TRBJ1-3
CDR3nt: TGTGCCAGCAATCTGGAAGGGGCCGGCGTAGGGGAGACCCAGTACTTC; CDR3aa: CASNLEGAGVGETQYF; d_gene: NA; v_gene: TRBV12-3/TRBV12-4; abundance: many; j_gene: TRBJ2-5
CDR3nt: TGTGCCAGCAGTTCCCCGGGATCCGGAAACACCATATATTTT; CDR3aa: CASSSPGSGNTIYF; d_gene: NA; v_gene: TRBV28; abundance: many; j_gene: TRBJ1-3
CDR3nt: TGCAGTGCGTTGCTAAGGACAGGATCCTACGAGCAGTACTTC; CDR3aa: CSALLRTGSYEQYF; d_gene: TRBD1; v_gene: TRBV20-1; abundance: many; j_gene: TRBJ2-7
CDR3nt: TGTGCCAGATTAGCGAATACCTACAATGAGCAGTTCTTC; CDR3aa: CARLANTYNEQFF; d_gene: NA; v_gene: TRBV6-1; abundance: many; j_gene: TRBJ2-1
CDR3nt: TGTGCCAGCAGTATTGGGACAGGGGGCAAGGAAAACATTCAGTACTTC; CDR3aa: CASSIGTGGKENIQYF; d_gene: TRBD1; v_gene: TRBV12-3/TRBV12-4; abundance: many; j_gene: TRBJ2-4
CDR3nt: TGTGCCAGCAGCTCCACGTCCGGGGAAGCTTTCTTT; CDR3aa: CASSSTSGEAFF; d_gene: NA; v_gene: TRBV5-6; abundance: many; j_gene: TRBJ1-1
CDR3nt: TGTGCCATTCATAGCGGGGACTACAATGAGCAGTTCTTC; CDR3aa: CAIHSGDYNEQFF; d_gene: TRBD2; v_gene: TRBV10-3; abundance: many; j_gene: TRBJ2-1
CDR3nt: TGTGCCAGCAGTTTATCCAGGGTCTACGAGCAGTACTTC; CDR3aa: CASSLSRVYEQYF; d_gene: NA; v_gene: TRBV28; abundance: many; j_gene: TRBJ2-7
CDR3nt: TGTGCCAGTAGTATCGTGGCAGGGCCCTACGAGCAGTACTTC; CDR3aa: CASSIVAGPYEQYF; d_gene: NA; v_gene: TRBV19; abundance: many; j_gene: TRBJ2-7
CDR3nt: TGTGCCAGCAGCAGACAGGAGAGGGACACTGAAGCTTTCTTT; CDR3aa: CASSRQERDTEAFF; d_gene: NA; v_gene: TRBV9; abundance: NA; j_gene: TRBJ1-1
CDR3nt: TGTGCCAGCACCCAGGGGGGGCCATCCTCTGGAAACACCATATATTTT; CDR3aa: CASTQGGPSSGNTIYF; d_gene: TRBD1; v_gene: TRBV27; abundance: NA; j_gene: TRBJ1-3
CDR3nt: TGTGCCAGCAGCTCCGGACTAGCGGGAACCTCCGAGCAGTACTTC; CDR3aa: CASSSGLAGTSEQYF; d_gene: TRBD2; v_gene: TRBV7-2; abundance: many; j_gene: TRBJ2-7
CDR3nt: TGCGCCAGCAGCCTACAACTAGTAACGGGAGAGACCCAGTACTTC; CDR3aa: CASSLQLVTGETQYF; d_gene: NA; v_gene: TRBV5-1; abundance: few; j_gene: TRBJ2-5
CDR3nt: TGTGCCAGCAGCCCCGGGTCTCTAGGGGCCTACAATGAGCAGTTCTTC; CDR3aa: CASSPGSLGAYNEQFF; d_gene: NA; v_gene: TRBV11-3; abundance: many; j_gene: TRBJ2-1
CDR3nt: TGCAGCGCCCAACAGGAGCTAGGTAGCAATCAGCCCCAGCATTTT; CDR3aa: CSAQQELGSNQPQHF; d_gene: NA; v_gene: TRBV29-1; abundance: many; j_gene: TRBJ1-5